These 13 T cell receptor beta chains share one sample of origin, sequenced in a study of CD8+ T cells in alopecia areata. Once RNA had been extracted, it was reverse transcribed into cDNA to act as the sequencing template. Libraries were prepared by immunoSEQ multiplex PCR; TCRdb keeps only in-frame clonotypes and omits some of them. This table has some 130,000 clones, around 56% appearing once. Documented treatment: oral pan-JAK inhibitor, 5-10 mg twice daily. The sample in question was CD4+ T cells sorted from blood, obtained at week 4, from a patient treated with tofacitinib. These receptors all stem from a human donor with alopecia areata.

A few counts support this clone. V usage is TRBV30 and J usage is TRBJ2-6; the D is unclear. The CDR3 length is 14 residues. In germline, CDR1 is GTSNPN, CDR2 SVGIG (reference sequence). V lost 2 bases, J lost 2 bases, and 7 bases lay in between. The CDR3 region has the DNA TGTGCCTGGAGTCAGGCAGCTGGGGCCAACGTCCTGACTTTC. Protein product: CAWSQAAGANVLTF.

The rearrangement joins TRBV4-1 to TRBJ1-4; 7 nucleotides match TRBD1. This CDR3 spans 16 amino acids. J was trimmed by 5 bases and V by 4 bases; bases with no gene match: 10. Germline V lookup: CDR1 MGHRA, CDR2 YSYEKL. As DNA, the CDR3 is TGCGCCAGCAGCCGTGGGACAGTCCTAGGCAATGAAAAACTGTTTTTT. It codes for CASSRGTVLGNEKLFF.

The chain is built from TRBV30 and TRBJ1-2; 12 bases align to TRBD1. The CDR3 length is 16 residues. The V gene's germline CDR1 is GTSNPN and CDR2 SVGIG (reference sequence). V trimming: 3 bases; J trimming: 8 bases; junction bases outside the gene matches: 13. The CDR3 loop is CAWRRSGGTGGRGYTF. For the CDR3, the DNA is TGTGCCTGGAGAAGATCCGGAGGGACAGGGGGCAGGGGCTACACCTTC.

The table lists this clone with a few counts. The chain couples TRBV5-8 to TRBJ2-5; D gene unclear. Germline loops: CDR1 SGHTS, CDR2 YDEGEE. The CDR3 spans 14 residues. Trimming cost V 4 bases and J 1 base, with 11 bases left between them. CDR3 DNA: TGTGCCAGCAGCCCAAGATCGATCCAAGAGACCCAGTACTTC. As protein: CASSPRSIQETQYF. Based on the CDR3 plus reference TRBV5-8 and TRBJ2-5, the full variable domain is EAGVTQSPTHLIKTRGQQATLRCSPISGHTSVYWYQQALGLGLQFLLWYDEGEERNRGNFPPRFSGRQFPNYSSELNVNALELEDSALYLCASSPRSIQETQYFGPGTRLLVL.

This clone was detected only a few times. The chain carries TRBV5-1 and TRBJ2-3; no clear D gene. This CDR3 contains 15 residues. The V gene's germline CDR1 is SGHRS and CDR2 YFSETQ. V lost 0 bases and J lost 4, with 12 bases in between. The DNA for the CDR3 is TGCGCCAGCAGCTTGGAAGGGTACGATTCAGATACGCAGTATTTT. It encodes CASSLEGYDSDTQYF.

The CDR3 spells CASSAPGQAEDTQYF. DNA of the CDR3: TGTGCCAGCAGCGCACCGGGACAGGCGGAAGATACGCAGTATTTT. This sequence joins TRBV5-4 and TRBJ2-3, with 8 bases that match TRBD1. V dropped 4 bases and J dropped 5; count of bases not matched to a gene: 9. Germline V lookup: CDR1 SGHNT, CDR2 YYREEE (reference sequence). The CDR3 sequence is 15 residues long.

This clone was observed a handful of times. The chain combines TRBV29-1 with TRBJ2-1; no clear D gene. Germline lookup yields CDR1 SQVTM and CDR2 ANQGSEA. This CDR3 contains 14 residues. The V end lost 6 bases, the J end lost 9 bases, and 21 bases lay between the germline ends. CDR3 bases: TGCAGCGTAAACTTGGCGGTGGATTGGGGTGAGCAGTTCTTC. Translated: CSVNLAVDWGEQFF.

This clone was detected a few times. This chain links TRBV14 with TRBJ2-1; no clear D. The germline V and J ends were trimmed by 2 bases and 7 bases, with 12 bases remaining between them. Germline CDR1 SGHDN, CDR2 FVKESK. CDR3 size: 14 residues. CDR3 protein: CASSQSLIGNEQFF. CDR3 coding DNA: TGTGCCAGCAGCCAATCTCTGATCGGGAATGAGCAGTTCTTC. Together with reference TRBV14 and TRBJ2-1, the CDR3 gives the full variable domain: EAGVTQFPSHSVIEKGQTVTLRCDPISGHDNLYWYRRVMGKEIKFLLHFVKESKQDESGMPNNRFLAERTGGTYSTLKVQPAELEDSGVYFCASSQSLIGNEQFFGPGTRLTVL.

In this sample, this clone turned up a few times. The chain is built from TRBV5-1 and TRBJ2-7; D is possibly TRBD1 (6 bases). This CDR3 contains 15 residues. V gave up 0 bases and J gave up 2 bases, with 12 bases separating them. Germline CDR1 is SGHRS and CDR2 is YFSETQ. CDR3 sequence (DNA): TGCGCCAGCAGCTTGGACAGGGCTCCTCCCTACGAGCAGTACTTC. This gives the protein CASSLDRAPPYEQYF.

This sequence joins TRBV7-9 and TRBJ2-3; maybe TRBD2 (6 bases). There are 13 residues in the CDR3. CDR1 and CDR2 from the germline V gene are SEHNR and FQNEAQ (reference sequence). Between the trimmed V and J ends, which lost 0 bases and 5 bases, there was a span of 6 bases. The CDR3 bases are TGTGCCAGCAGCTTAGCGGGGGGAGATACGCAGTATTTT. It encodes CASSLAGGDTQYF. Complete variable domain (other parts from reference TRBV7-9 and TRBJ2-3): DTGVSQNPRHKITKRGQNVTFRCDPISEHNRLYWYRQTLGQGPEFLTYFQNEAQLEKSRLLSDRFSAERPKGSFSTLEIQRTEQGDSAMYLCASSLAGGDTQYFGPGTRLTVL.

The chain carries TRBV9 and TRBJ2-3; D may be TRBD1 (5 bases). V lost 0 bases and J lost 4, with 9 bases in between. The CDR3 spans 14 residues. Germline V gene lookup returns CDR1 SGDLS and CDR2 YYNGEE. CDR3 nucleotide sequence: TGTGCCAGCAGCGTAGGGGGCGGACCAGATACGCAGTATTTT. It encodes CASSVGGGPDTQYF.

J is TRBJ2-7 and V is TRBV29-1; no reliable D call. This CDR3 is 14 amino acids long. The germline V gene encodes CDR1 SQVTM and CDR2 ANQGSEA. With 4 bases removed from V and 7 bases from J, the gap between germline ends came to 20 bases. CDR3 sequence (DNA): TGCAGCGTTGGGGCCCGGATGGTCTATCGGGAGCAGTACTTC. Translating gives CSVGARMVYREQYF.

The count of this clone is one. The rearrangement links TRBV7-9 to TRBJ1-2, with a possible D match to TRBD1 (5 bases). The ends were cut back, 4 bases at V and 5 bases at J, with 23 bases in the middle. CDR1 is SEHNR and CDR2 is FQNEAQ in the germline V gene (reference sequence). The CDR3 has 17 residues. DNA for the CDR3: TGTGCCAGCAGCTCTACCTGGACATCGACATCAAAATATGGCTACACCTTC. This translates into CASSSTWTSTSKYGYTF.